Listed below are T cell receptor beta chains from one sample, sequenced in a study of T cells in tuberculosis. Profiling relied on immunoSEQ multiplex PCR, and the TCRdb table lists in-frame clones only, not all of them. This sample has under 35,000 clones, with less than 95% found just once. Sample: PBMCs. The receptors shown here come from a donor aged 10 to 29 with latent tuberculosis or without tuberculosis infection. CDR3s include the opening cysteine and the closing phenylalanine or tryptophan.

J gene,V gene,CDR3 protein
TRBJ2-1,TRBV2,CASRDPGQGAYNEQFF
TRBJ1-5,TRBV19,CASSIVTGGAGQPQHF
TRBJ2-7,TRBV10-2,CASMRAAYEQYF
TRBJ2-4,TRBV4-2,CASSLSGDAAIQYF
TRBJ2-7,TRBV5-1,CASSSFRGQGGENEQYF
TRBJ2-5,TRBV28,CASALGREETQYF
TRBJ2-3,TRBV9,CASSVDRGATDTQYF
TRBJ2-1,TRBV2,CASTILTSGVLYNEQFF
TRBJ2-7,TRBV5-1,CASSGLDRGQGDEQYF
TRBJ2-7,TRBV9,CASSVGLAASYEQYF
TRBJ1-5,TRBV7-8,CASSLVARGPYSNQPQHF
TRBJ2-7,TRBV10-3,CAITRQGARGRGEQYF
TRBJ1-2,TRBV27,CASIWGVLF
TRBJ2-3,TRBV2,CASRIREGTDTQYF
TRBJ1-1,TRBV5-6,CASSAGQWGSPEAFF
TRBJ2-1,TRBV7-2,CASSPFGRAGNEQFF
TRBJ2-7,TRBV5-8,CASGLAGDYEQYF
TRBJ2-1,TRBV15,CATSIPADNEQFF
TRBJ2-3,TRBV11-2,CASSSTYPGGGTDTQYF
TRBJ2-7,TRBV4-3,CASSQETSYEQYF
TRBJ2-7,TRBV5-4,CASRPGTGGTYEQYF
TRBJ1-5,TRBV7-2,CASSLSGVSNQPQHF
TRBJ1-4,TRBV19,CASRIGGTRGKLFF
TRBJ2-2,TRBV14,CASSHLGVAEELFF
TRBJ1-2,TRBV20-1,CSARRDRTHTF
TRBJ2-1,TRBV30,CAWSDWTSGTRGEQFF
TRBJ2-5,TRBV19,CASSIGGRASGRDQETQYF
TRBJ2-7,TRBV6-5,CASSYSSTGEGEQYF
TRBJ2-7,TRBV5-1,CASSLAPTRGGHEQYF
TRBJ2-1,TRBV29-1,CSVGPGTPDNEQFF
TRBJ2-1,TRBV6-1,CASIRQGAWDEQFF
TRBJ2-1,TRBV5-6,CASSLAKLLEQFF
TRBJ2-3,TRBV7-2,CASSSARWRGGTDTQYF
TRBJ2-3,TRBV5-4,CASSSRKGDTDTQYF
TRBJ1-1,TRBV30,CAWKVADTEAFF
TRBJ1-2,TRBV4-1,CASSQFIQGAGGYTF
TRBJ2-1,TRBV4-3,CASSQIRELYNEQFF
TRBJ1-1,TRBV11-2,CASSSTGDTEAFF
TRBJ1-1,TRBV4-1,CASSQGQGARSYTEAFF
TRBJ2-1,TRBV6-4,CASAREGGSYNEQFF
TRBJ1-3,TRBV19,CASSITGGDGNTIYF
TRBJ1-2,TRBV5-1,CASSLSFEYGYTF